These 15 T cell receptor beta chains share one sample of origin, sequenced in a study of cytomegalovirus exposure and HLA in healthy donors. The PCR had 60 Vbeta and 13 Jbeta primers. Some clones are missing from TCRdb's copy, which holds only in-frame ones; the method was immunoSEQ multiplex PCR. The table lists 180,000 or so clones. Sequencing input: PBMCs. Every receptor here comes from a woman between 18 and 29 years old in good health and CMV-seropositive.

The rearrangement uses TRBV7-2 and TRBJ1-5; D perhaps matches TRBD1 (6 bases). The CDR3 is 15 amino acids. V shed 7 bases and J shed 1 base, with 14 bases lying between them. Germline V gene sequence: CDR1 SGHTA, CDR2 FQGNSA. The CDR3, as DNA: TGTGCCAGCACCGGCGTGAGGGGGAGCAATCAGCCCCAGCATTTT. It yields the protein CASTGVRGSNQPQHF.

The rearrangement links TRBV4-1 to TRBJ1-1; D call uncertain. V was trimmed by 0 bases and J by 4 bases, leaving 6 bases between them. This CDR3 is built from 13 residues. Germline-derived CDR1 and CDR2 are MGHRA and YSYEKL. The DNA for the CDR3 is TGCGCCAGCAGCCAAGAAGCCGCCACTGAAGCTTTCTTT. It codes for CASSQEAATEAFF.

The chain is built from TRBV5-1 and TRBJ1-1; 9 nucleotides align to TRBD1. V was clipped by 4 bases and J by 1 base; unmatched bases: 2. In germline, CDR1 is SGHRS, CDR2 YFSETQ. The CDR3 spans 14 residues. Here the CDR3 DNA reads TGCGCCAGCAGCATGGACAGGGGGAACACTGAAGCTTTCTTT. Translated, it gives CASSMDRGNTEAFF.

V is TRBV16 and J is TRBJ1-2; a possible D gene is TRBD1 (5 bases). Germline lookup yields CDR1 KGHSY and CDR2 FQNENV. V lost 2 bases to trimming and J lost 8 bases, with 9 bases between them. CDR3 length: 12 amino acids. The DNA for the CDR3 is TGTGCCAGCAGCCAAATAAGGGGAGGCTACACCTTC. Protein sequence: CASSQIRGGYTF.

V gene TRBV6-9 combines with J gene TRBJ2-3; D is possibly TRBD2 (5 bases). Looked up from germline, CDR1 is MNHGY and CDR2 is SVAAGI. The CDR3 is made up of 13 amino acids. Between the trimmed V and J ends, which lost 2 bases and 3 bases, there was a span of 6 bases. CDR3: CASSYPGTDTQYF. The CDR3 nucleotides are TGTGCCAGCAGTTATCCGGGAACAGATACGCAGTATTTT.

V is TRBV12-2 and J is TRBJ2-3; TRBD2 is the table's D call and was not checked against the DNA. TRBV12-2 is assigned pseudogene status. There are 16 residues in the CDR3. The CDR3 here is CASRFVLAQVQDTQYF. The CDR3 nucleotides are TGTGCAAGTCGCTTTGTACTAGCGCAAGTTCAGGATACGCAGTATTTT.

The chain carries TRBV5-1 and TRBJ2-2, with TRBD2 as a possible D gene (5 bases). The CDR3 length is 14 residues. Trimming pared 3 bases from V and 4 bases from J, leaving 10 bases between. CDR1 is SGHRS and CDR2 is YFSETQ in the germline V gene. The CDR3 sequence is CASSSLVITGELFF. For the CDR3, the DNA is TGCGCCAGCAGCTCACTAGTGATCACCGGGGAGCTGTTTTTT.

This sequence joins TRBV25-1 and TRBJ1-2, with TRBD1 identical over 8 bases. Germline trimming cut 4 bases from V and 5 bases from J; bases unmatched to any gene: 6. The CDR3 has 14 residues. CDR1 MGHDK and CDR2 SYGVNS come from the germline V gene. This CDR3 is CASSGQGFKYGYTF. The CDR3 region has the DNA TGTGCCAGCAGTGGACAGGGGTTCAAATATGGCTACACCTTC.

The CDR3: CASSSGQGGKQYF. The CDR3 nucleotides are TGCGCCAGCAGTTCCGGACAGGGAGGCAAGCAGTACTTC. The rearrangement joins TRBV5-1 to TRBJ2-7; 8 bases agree with TRBD1. CDR3 length: 13 residues. Trimming took 5 bases from V and 8 from J; bases not matched to a gene: 9. Per the germline V gene, CDR1 is SGHRS and CDR2 is YFSETQ.

The chain links TRBV6-1 to TRBJ1-2; possibly TRBD1 for D (6 bases). Between the trimmed V and J ends, which lost 7 bases and 5 bases, there was a span of 17 bases. Germline lookup yields CDR1 MNHNS and CDR2 SASEGT. The CDR3 covers 14 residues. Here the CDR3 reads CASMRGGNNYGYTF. The CDR3 DNA follows: TGTGCCAGCATGAGAGGGGGTAACAATTATGGCTACACCTTC.

CDR3 sequence: CAISESVTRGRETQYF. The CDR3 DNA reads as TGTGCCATCAGTGAGTCAGTGACACGGGGGAGAGAGACCCAGTACTTC. The chain joins TRBV10-3 to TRBJ2-5; D may be TRBD2 (6 bases). With 0 bases removed from V and 4 bases from J, the gap between germline ends came to 15 bases. Germline V gene data show CDR1 as ENHRY and CDR2 as SYGVKD. The length of the CDR3 is 16 residues.

The rearrangement links TRBV15 to TRBJ2-5; 7 bases agree with TRBD2. The trim removed 4 bases at V and 4 bases at J, leaving 3 bases unmatched. CDR3 length: 13 amino acids. Germline CDR1 is LNHNV and CDR2 is YYDKDF (reference sequence). CDR3 nucleotides: TGTGCCACCAGCACAGCGGGGTTAGAGACCCAGTACTTC. Amino acid sequence: CATSTAGLETQYF.

The gene calls are TRBV4-1 and TRBJ2-1; the D gene is possibly TRBD1 (6 bases). Deletions cut 0 bases from V and 12 bases from J, with 15 bases between. This CDR3 contains 14 residues. Germline CDR1 is MGHRA and CDR2 is YSYEKL. CDR3 bases: TGCGCCAGCAGCCAAGAGGCCCCAGCCAGGGGGCAGTTCTTC. Translation: CASSQEAPARGQFF.

The chain carries TRBV19 and TRBJ1-5, with D possibly matching TRBD1 (6 bases). V lost 8 bases and J lost 7, with 12 bases in between. The CDR3 is made up of 12 amino acids. Per the germline V gene, CDR1 is LNHDA and CDR2 is SQIVND (reference sequence). CDR3 region: CASRGQGQPQHF. CDR3 coding DNA: TGTGCCAGTCGGGGACAAGGCCAGCCCCAGCATTTT.

V and J are TRBV5-5 and TRBJ2-6; D remains unclear. V shed 4 bases and J shed 1 base, with 6 bases lying between them. Germline V CDR1 and CDR2: SGHKS, YYEKEE (reference sequence). The length of the CDR3 is 14 residues. This chain's CDR3 is CASSQNSGANVLTF. The DNA of the CDR3 is TGTGCCAGCAGCCAAAATTCTGGGGCCAACGTCCTGACTTTC.